This T cell receptor beta chain was documented in a study of blood T cells in healthy people across ages. The germline gives CDR1 MNHEY, CDR2 SVGEGT. The CDR3 extends over 15 amino acids. Between the trimmed V and J ends, which lost 4 bases and 2 bases, there was a span of 14 bases. The study recruited healthy Caucasian donors from Russia who were aged roughly 6 to 95. This clonotype appeared once. Combining a sample-barcoded 5' primer with a J-beta primer mix, a second PCR ran for roughly 6 to 12 cycles. Using its own MiXCR run on the 5' RACE reads, TCRdb lists one record per CDR3 protein. The sample has 1,300,000 or so distinct CDR3 sequences, roughly 59% seen once; the top ten hold over 5.5%.

The sequenced sample was blood. This clonotype was sampled from a man between 18 and 29 years old in good health. The chain couples TRBV6-2 or TRBV6-3 to TRBJ2-5, with unresolved D. The CDR3 loop is CASSFGGTTQETQYF. As DNA, the CDR3 is TGTGCCAGCAGTTTTGGCGGCACCACTCAAGAGACCCAGTACTTC.